These T cell receptor beta chains were read from a single sample in a study of blood T cell repertoires in COVID-19. Only in-frame clones appear in the TCRdb table, and some are missing; sequencing was by immunoSEQ multiplex PCR. The sample contains tens of thousands of clones, approximately 80% of which appear only once. Sequenced material: peripheral blood. The receptors here all came from a woman aged 55-70 years with acute or convalescent COVID-19. Each CDR3 is given without its conserved first and last residue. The D gene is left open where the match is weak.

d_call: TRBD2; v_call: TRBV7-2; cdr3_aa: ASSFGGTYEQY
d_call: -; v_call: TRBV7-2; cdr3_aa: ASSLVLGAYYGYT
d_call: -; v_call: TRBV6-5; cdr3_aa: ASTSGVTNYGYT
d_call: TRBD1; v_call: TRBV12-3/TRBV12-4; cdr3_aa: ASSDRALRYT
d_call: -; v_call: TRBV27; cdr3_aa: ASSSPPRGEKLF
d_call: -; v_call: TRBV27; cdr3_aa: ASSLSALADEQY
d_call: -; v_call: TRBV5-1; cdr3_aa: ASSLGGRENTEAF
d_call: -; v_call: TRBV6-5; cdr3_aa: ATSKGRGYT
d_call: TRBD1; v_call: TRBV9; cdr3_aa: ASSPRDRGTGELF
d_call: -; v_call: TRBV19; cdr3_aa: ASDSITGTRNTEAF
d_call: TRBD1; v_call: TRBV6-5; cdr3_aa: ASRDPGQGDYGYT
d_call: -; v_call: TRBV6-5; cdr3_aa: ASSKPGTLYGYT
d_call: -; v_call: TRBV2; cdr3_aa: ASSEVGDGGEQY
d_call: TRBD1; v_call: TRBV27; cdr3_aa: ASSPNPGQGARGYT
d_call: -; v_call: TRBV7-9; cdr3_aa: ASSLASASYNEQF
d_call: -; v_call: TRBV4-1; cdr3_aa: ASSQVAEGTDTQY
d_call: -; v_call: TRBV2; cdr3_aa: ASSEISGGAYKTQY
d_call: TRBD1; v_call: TRBV6-1; cdr3_aa: ASSETRQGRNSPLH
d_call: TRBD1; v_call: TRBV10-3; cdr3_aa: AMKQGVSSYEQY
d_call: -; v_call: TRBV10-2; cdr3_aa: ASNERASTEAF
d_call: -; v_call: TRBV28; cdr3_aa: ASSAPGWANYGYT
d_call: -; v_call: TRBV30; cdr3_aa: AWSPGRESPLH
d_call: -; v_call: TRBV11-2; cdr3_aa: ASSPISRGGVYEQY
d_call: -; v_call: TRBV6-5; cdr3_aa: ASNGATNSPLH
d_call: TRBD1; v_call: TRBV7-3; cdr3_aa: ASSYTGGAGYT
d_call: TRBD2; v_call: TRBV18; cdr3_aa: ASSPRGGLLYEQY
d_call: -; v_call: TRBV9; cdr3_aa: ASSILVDNEQF
d_call: -; v_call: TRBV29-1; cdr3_aa: SVGQTYEQY
d_call: TRBD1; v_call: TRBV7-3; cdr3_aa: ASSLTRDRDTSNQPQH
d_call: TRBD1; v_call: TRBV7-9; cdr3_aa: ASSLGDRINEKLF
d_call: -; v_call: TRBV28; cdr3_aa: ASSPTGTGQF
d_call: -; v_call: TRBV2; cdr3_aa: ASSEQGQSYEQY
d_call: TRBD1; v_call: TRBV29-1; cdr3_aa: SVGLGQGARGYT
d_call: -; v_call: TRBV6-5; cdr3_aa: ASKRVDYGYT
d_call: TRBD1; v_call: TRBV9; cdr3_aa: ASSVRQGREKLF
d_call: -; v_call: TRBV25-1; cdr3_aa: ASSGQAANYGYT
d_call: TRBD1; v_call: TRBV9; cdr3_aa: ASSVAGTGVGYT
d_call: TRBD1; v_call: TRBV28; cdr3_aa: ASSFMTGGREKLF
d_call: TRBD1; v_call: TRBV28; cdr3_aa: ASRAGTDNSPLH
d_call: -; v_call: TRBV19; cdr3_aa: ASSIGYSQETQY
d_call: -; v_call: TRBV2; cdr3_aa: ASTFDRQETQY
d_call: -; v_call: TRBV11-2; cdr3_aa: ASSLKGVYGNTIY
d_call: -; v_call: TRBV28; cdr3_aa: ASSSQNRELSNEQF
d_call: -; v_call: TRBV30; cdr3_aa: AWSGPGDYEEKLF
d_call: TRBD1; v_call: TRBV15; cdr3_aa: ATSRDLSRQGANEQF
d_call: -; v_call: TRBV5-1; cdr3_aa: ASSLNAGESEAF